This is a list of T cell receptor beta chains from one sample in a study of cytomegalovirus exposure and HLA in healthy donors. Generated by immunoSEQ multiplex PCR, the TCRdb table keeps only in-frame clones and is missing some. The sample totals some 110,000 clones. The sample taken for sequencing was PBMCs. The receptors come from a man younger than 45 in good health and CMV-seronegative. CDR3s include the opening cysteine and the closing phenylalanine or tryptophan. D genes are given only for firm matches.

.	TRBV18	TRBJ1-3	TGTGCCAGCTCACAAACCGGGACTGGAAACACCATATATTTT	CASSQTGTGNTIYF
.	TRBV11-3	TRBJ2-1	TGTGCCAGCAGCTTCAGCGGAAACTACAATGAGCAGTTCTTC	CASSFSGNYNEQFF
.	TRBV28	TRBJ1-4	TGTGCCAGCAGTTCCAGGGCCCCTGAAAAACTGTTTTTT	CASSSRAPEKLFF
TRBD1	TRBV29-1	TRBJ2-5	TGCAGCGTTGAACCGGGACAGGAGGCAAACCAAGAGACCCAGTACTTC	CSVEPGQEANQETQYF
TRBD1	TRBV18	TRBJ1-6	TGTGCCAGCTCACACGAACAGGGGGCGCTGGGTTCACCCCTCCACTTT	CASSHEQGALGSPLHF
.	TRBV5-1	TRBJ2-5	TGCGCCAGCAGCATAGGGACAAAAAATCAAGAGACCCAGTACTTC	CASSIGTKNQETQYF
TRBD1	TRBV5-1	TRBJ2-7	TGCGCCAGCAGCTCCCTCGCCCCGGGACAGGGAAGGAACGAGCAGTACTTC	CASSSLAPGQGRNEQYF
TRBD1	TRBV27	TRBJ2-3	TGTGCCAGCAGTTTTGGGGGACAGGGGATAGATACGCAGTATTTT	CASSFGGQGIDTQYF
.	TRBV12-5	TRBJ2-5	TGTGCTAGTGGTCCGCGACTAGTGTTGGAGACCCAGTACTTC	CASGPRLVLETQYF
TRBD1	TRBV28	TRBJ1-2	TGTGCCAGCAGTTTAAGCGGGACAGGGGTCTATGGCTACACCTTC	CASSLSGTGVYGYTF
.	TRBV25-1	TRBJ1-2	TGTGCCAGCCTCGAACAGGGAGCCTATGGCTACACCTTC	CASLEQGAYGYTF
TRBD2	TRBV19	TRBJ2-7	TGTGCCAGTAGTATCGCTAGCGGGTATGGATACGAGCAGTACTTC	CASSIASGYGYEQYF
.	TRBV18	TRBJ2-5	TGTGCCAGCTCACCGAGCGAGGGGGAAGAGACCCAGTACTTC	CASSPSEGEETQYF